These 8 T cell receptor beta chains were all obtained from the same sample, sequenced in a study of PD-L1 blockade in urothelial cancer (dated by TCRdb to about 2017). Reading the label with the study, this specimen's time point is: pretreatment peripheral blood. The library was built by means of the immunoSEQ multiplex PCR assay. As stored in TCRdb, this immuneACCESS dataset retains in-frame rearrangements with V and J assigned. A fraction of the clones does not appear; measured against another copy, unresolved V genes explain less than half of the discrepancy, and the remainder lacks a known reason. In this sample the table shows about 130,000 clones, roughly 84% of which occur a single time. Roughly 2.9% of the sample lies in the top ten. The material was PBMCs, obtained around atezolizumab (anti-PD-L1) treatment. These receptors came from a man between 50 and 59 years old with urothelial cancer.

The rearrangement links TRBV6-1 to TRBJ1-5; D unresolved. CDR1 is MNHNS, CDR2 SASEGT, per germline. The CDR3 sequence is 13 residues long. Trimming shortened V by 7 bases and J by 1 base, and 8 bases separated the two germline ends. In DNA form, the CDR3 reads TGTGCCAGCATCCGGGAAAGCAATCAGCCCCAGCATTTT. Translated: CASIRESNQPQHF.

This chain's CDR3 is CASSGTHSKRGSYEQYF. The CDR3, as DNA: TGTGCCAGCAGTGGAACCCACTCCAAGCGGGGTTCCTACGAGCAGTACTTC. The chain combines TRBV6-1 with TRBJ2-7, with TRBD2 identical over 7 bases. The CDR3 extends over 17 amino acids. With 4 bases clipped from V and 1 base from J, the junction kept 13 bases outside the gene matches. In germline, CDR1 is MNHNS, CDR2 SASEGT.

The gene calls are TRBV11-2 and TRBJ2-5; 10 bases are a match to TRBD2. The CDR3 runs 15 residues. Germline V gives CDR1 SGHAT, CDR2 FQNNGV. After removal of 3 bases from V and 4 bases from J, the junction contained 5 bases not matched to a gene. The CDR3 here is CASSLGLAGAETQYF. DNA of the CDR3: TGTGCCAGCAGCTTGGGCCTAGCGGGAGCAGAGACCCAGTACTTC. Full variable domain (rest looked up from reference TRBV11-2 and TRBJ2-5): EAGVAQSPRYKIIEKRQSVAFWCNPISGHATLYWYQQILGQGPKLLIQFQNNGVVDDSQLPKDRFSAERLKGVDSTLKIQPAKLEDSAVYLCASSLGLAGAETQYFGPGTRLLVL.

This chain links TRBV7-2 with TRBJ2-2; possible D gene TRBD1, 6 bases. V lost 1 base and J lost 5, with 14 bases in between. From germline, CDR1 is SGHTA and CDR2 FQGNSA. The CDR3 is 16 residues long. The CDR3 sequence: CASSLEGDPRTGELFF. The CDR3 DNA sequence: TGTGCCAGCAGCTTAGAGGGGGACCCGAGGACCGGGGAGCTGTTTTTT.

This chain connects TRBV4-2 to TRBJ2-2; 15 bases are shared with TRBD2. V was clipped by 3 bases and J by 5 bases; unmatched bases: 7. This CDR3 contains 18 residues. Germline V lookup: CDR1 LGHNA, CDR2 YNFKEQ. The CDR3 loop is CASSQGLAGGKGTGELFF. In DNA, the CDR3 is TGTGCCAGCAGCCAGGGACTAGCGGGAGGAAAGGGAACCGGGGAGCTGTTTTTT.

The chain joins TRBV7-8 to TRBJ2-7, with TRBD2 matching 11 bases. Trimming cost V 1 base and J 1 base; bases outside gene matches: 6. CDR1 is SGHVS, CDR2 FQNEAQ, per germline. The CDR3 has 17 residues. CDR3 sequence: CASSLVGTSGTSYEQYF. CDR3 nucleotides: TGTGCCAGCAGCTTAGTCGGGACTAGCGGAACTTCCTACGAGCAGTACTTC.

Notes on this clone: Sequence at one end of the junction differs from germline and may be a read error. The J gene is TRBJ2-7, the V gene TRBV9, with 9 bases identical to TRBD2. The CDR3 sequence is 14 residues long. The V gene's germline CDR1 is SGDLS and CDR2 YYNGEE. The CDR3 nucleotides are TGTGCCAGCAGCGTTATGGGGACTAGCAACGAGAAGTACTTC. It yields the protein CASSVMGTSNEKYF.

The genes are TRBV30 and TRBJ2-1; 8 bases agree with TRBD1. Germline V gene data show CDR1 as GTSNPN and CDR2 as SVGIG (reference sequence). This CDR3 has 13 residues. J lost 10 bases, V lost 1 base, and 6 bases had no gene match. CDR3 DNA: TGTGCCTGGAGTGGAATCGGGACAGGCGAGCAGTTCTTC. This encodes CAWSGIGTGEQFF.